One T cell receptor beta chain is described in this entry. As yet, its antigen is unknown. The source of the sample is a study of T cells in Graves' hyperthyroidism and ophthalmopathy. Whole-study results and caveats: A model of 13 V-J features distinguished ophthalmopathy from stable hyperthyroidism.

Amplification targeted TCR beta CDR3 regions from RNA transcripts. HTBI primers were the set used in a first-round RT-PCR of the TCR CDR3. Each CDR3 protein is one row after TCRdb ran MiXCR on the multiplex PCR reads. The sample lists some 320,000 distinct CDR3 sequences, roughly an eighth occurring once. On the basis of clinical symptoms, serum thyroxine and TRAb, thyroid ultrasound and orbital computed tomography, diagnoses were made. V lost 4 bases to trimming and J lost 6 bases, with 6 bases between them. In germline, CDR1 is LNHDA, CDR2 SQIVND (reference sequence). The CDR3 consists of 11 residues.

The receptor comes from a woman aged 40 to 49 with Graves' ophthalmopathy. The sample taken for sequencing was blood. The chain uses TRBV19 and TRBJ1-1; D not resolved. The CDR3 loop is CASSTGAEAFF. The CDR3 nucleotides are TGTGCCAGTAGTACCGGGGCTGAAGCTTTCTTT.